Each of the 5 T cell receptor beta chains below was sequenced from the same sample in a study of blood T cell repertoires in COVID-19. Profiling relied on immunoSEQ multiplex PCR, and the TCRdb table lists in-frame clones only, not all of them. Counted here are some 240,000 clones, roughly 76% occurring once; the ten biggest clones make up approximately 7.5%. Source material: peripheral blood. Receptors were obtained from an elderly woman with COVID-19, enrolled during active disease.

This rearrangement joins TRBV4-1 to TRBJ1-1, with 9 bases that match TRBD1. With 4 bases clipped from V and 4 bases from J, the junction kept 7 bases outside the gene matches. The CDR3 extends over 15 amino acids. CDR1 MGHRA and CDR2 YSYEKL come from the germline V gene. The CDR3 reads CASSRQGDPGTEAFF. The CDR3 bases are TGCGCCAGCAGCCGACAGGGGGATCCAGGCACTGAAGCTTTCTTT.

This clone was picked up a small number of times. This chain joins TRBV24-1 and TRBJ1-2; D gene ambiguous. From germline, CDR1 is KGHDR and CDR2 SFDVKD. V was shortened by 3 bases and J by 8 bases, with 12 bases between the two germline ends. CDR3 length: 13 residues. As DNA, the CDR3 is TGTGCCACCAGTGATCGGGGAACCTCGGGCTACACCTTC. This encodes CATSDRGTSGYTF.

The rearrangement uses TRBV4-3 and TRBJ2-2; a weak D match, TRBD1 (5 bases). CDR1 and CDR2 from the germline V gene are LGHNA and YSLEER. This CDR3 has 16 residues. Trimming cost V 4 bases and J 7 bases, with 19 bases left between them. CDR3 sequence (DNA): TGCGCCAGCAGCCTCGACCCGTTCCCGCAGGGCGGGGAGCTGTTTTTT. As protein: CASSLDPFPQGGELFF.

The chain uses TRBV7-3 and TRBJ1-1; 11 bases fit TRBD1. CDR1 is SGHTA and CDR2 is FQGTGA in the germline V gene. V shed 1 base, J shed 7 bases, and the junction held 2 bases outside the gene matches. The CDR3 loop spans 14 amino acids. CDR3 residues: CASSLKGQGGEAFF. Written as DNA, the CDR3 is TGTGCCAGCAGCTTAAAGGGACAGGGGGGTGAAGCTTTCTTT.

The chain has TRBV18 and TRBJ2-7, with 11 bases that match TRBD2. This CDR3 contains 17 residues. Trimming removed 3 bases from V and 0 bases from J; junction bases left unmatched: 7. From germline, CDR1 is KGHSH and CDR2 LQKENI. Here the CDR3 DNA reads TGTGCCAGCTCACCTCAAGGACTAGCGGGTCTCTCCTACGAGCAGTACTTC. Amino acid sequence: CASSPQGLAGLSYEQYF.